This is a list of T cell receptor beta chains from one sample in a study of blood T cell repertoires in COVID-19. Using immunoSEQ multiplex PCR, the repertoire was profiled, and TCRdb retains in-frame clones only, with some absent. The repertoire holds about 240,000 clones, 83% seen once, with 3% to 4.5% in the top ten. The specimen sequenced was PBMCs or T cells enriched from blood (not recorded which). These receptors originate from a middle-aged woman who had been exposed to COVID-19. The CDR3 runs from the conserved cysteine through the conserved F or W. Each record gives: J gene, V gene, CDR3 protein.

TRBJ2-7 | TRBV29-1 | CSVAMAGYSYEQYF
TRBJ1-2 | TRBV5-4 | CASSQGQDNYGYTF
TRBJ2-1 | TRBV6-5 | CASSYSSPGGRNEQFF
TRBJ1-2 | TRBV28 | CASSLWDFPGQAYGYTF
TRBJ2-5 | TRBV20-1 | CSASEPGLAGVQETQYF
TRBJ2-1 | TRBV4-3 | CASSQVAGGYNEQFF
TRBJ1-1 | TRBV6-5 | CASGGSLPPEEAFF
TRBJ2-1 | TRBV4-2 | CASSHGGASGDYNEQFF
TRBJ2-1 | TRBV5-6 | CASSRGDNEQFF
TRBJ2-2 | TRBV6-1 | CASSEGLTTNTGELFF
TRBJ1-3 | TRBV29-1 | CSVETGALGNTIYF
TRBJ1-2 | TRBV19 | CASSIGTGYGYTF
TRBJ2-7 | TRBV6-2/TRBV6-3 | CASSEDGTGAYEQYF
TRBJ2-4 | TRBV19 | CASSTLGSLAKNIQYF
TRBJ1-3 | TRBV19 | CASARERRLNRGSGNTIYF
TRBJ1-2 | TRBV6-6 | CASSRTSGTGDQGGGYTF
TRBJ1-2 | TRBV19 | CASSTYTKTGDTF
TRBJ2-6 | TRBV2 | CASSDDGTGLAGANVLTF
TRBJ1-2 | TRBV7-9 | CASNRQGPALNYGYTF
TRBJ1-2 | TRBV14 | CASSPLTGSYGYTF
TRBJ2-7 | TRBV10-3 | CAIRGDRGIYEQYF
TRBJ1-5 | TRBV2 | CASSEGAGHQPQHF
TRBJ2-7 | TRBV7-2 | CASSFDGRGEQYF
TRBJ2-1 | TRBV7-2 | CASSLRNNEQFF
TRBJ2-3 | TRBV7-2 | CASSPAGTENTDTQYF
TRBJ1-5 | TRBV24-1 | CATSDSSFNQPQHF
TRBJ1-4 | TRBV7-8 | CASSLESVGEKLFF
TRBJ1-4 | TRBV14 | CASSQELTGGSGLFF
TRBJ1-1 | TRBV10-3 | CAISEVAEAEAFF
TRBJ1-3 | TRBV4-1 | CASSQEGGPNSGGNTIYF
TRBJ1-1 | TRBV21-1 | CASTSGVAGAFF
TRBJ1-1 | TRBV5-6 | CASSDTGNTEAFF
TRBJ1-2 | TRBV6-6 | CASSTRDRFFLF
TRBJ2-7 | TRBV28 | CASSHNMGARYEQYF
TRBJ2-3 | TRBV5-8 | CASSVLAGTDTQYF
TRBJ1-5 | TRBV6-2/TRBV6-3 | CASSKRQGAGNQPQHF
TRBJ2-1 | TRBV29-1 | CSAGRKRVNEQFF
TRBJ2-1 | TRBV2 | CASSVTGGSYNEQFF